This entry lists 8 T cell receptor beta chains sequenced from one sample in a study of cytomegalovirus exposure and HLA in healthy donors. Amplification used 60 Vbeta primers and 13 Jbeta primers. The table came from immunoSEQ multiplex PCR; TCRdb's copy has only in-frame clones and leaves some out. This sample carries about 94,000 clones, about 80% of them seen once, and the ten largest clones take 0.6% to 0.95%. Input material: PBMCs. All receptors derive from a woman aged 60-75 years in good health and CMV-seronegative.

This chain links TRBV27 with TRBJ1-1; D possibly corresponds to TRBD1 (6 bases). Germline V gene lookup returns CDR1 MNHEY and CDR2 SMNVEV (reference sequence). This CDR3 region has 14 residues. The V end lost 10 bases, the J end lost 4 bases, and 19 bases lay between the germline ends. CDR3 DNA: TGTGCCACCTTCCGGACAGCTTTTACCACTGAAGCTTTCTTT. Its translation: CATFRTAFTTEAFF.

The chain is built from TRBV5-4 and TRBJ2-5; 7 bases are a match to TRBD2. The CDR3 extends over 17 amino acids. Per the germline V gene, CDR1 is SGHNT and CDR2 is YYREEE (reference sequence). J gave up 2 bases and V 1 base, and 11 bases lay outside the gene matches. This chain's CDR3 is CASSLIASGALQETQYF. CDR3 nucleotides: TGTGCCAGCAGCTTGATCGCTAGCGGAGCCCTTCAAGAGACCCAGTACTTC.

The chain carries TRBV30 and TRBJ2-3, with TRBD2 identical over 8 bases. Germline CDR1 and CDR2: GTSNPN and SVGIG (reference sequence). The length of the CDR3 is 16 residues. V was pared by 1 base and J by 4 bases, with 10 bases of the junction left unmatched. CDR3 sequence: CAWSGGAGGWADTQYF. As DNA, the CDR3 is TGTGCCTGGAGTGGGGGCGCGGGGGGATGGGCAGATACGCAGTATTTT. The variable domain in full, completed from reference TRBV30 and TRBJ2-3, reads SQTIHQWPATLVQPVGSPLSLECTVEGTSNPNLYWYRQAAGRGLQLLFYSVGIGQISSEVPQNLSASRPQDRQFILSSKKLLLSDSGFYLCAWSGGAGGWADTQYFGPGTRLTVL.

In DNA, the CDR3 is TGTGCCAGCAGCACAGACGCCCGACGTGGTGAAAAACTGTTTTTT. Protein sequence: CASSTDARRGEKLFF. The chain employs TRBV7-9 and TRBJ1-4; the D is unclear. Germline lookup yields CDR1 SEHNR and CDR2 FQNEAQ (reference sequence). The CDR3 sequence is 15 residues long. Trimming removed 5 bases from V and 7 bases from J, with 17 bases in between.

The genes are TRBV5-6 and TRBJ2-5, with D possibly matching TRBD1 (5 bases). CDR1 is SGHDT, CDR2 YYEEEE, per germline. CDR3 length: 13 residues. Trimming removed 4 bases from V and 4 bases from J, with 11 bases in between. The CDR3 DNA reads TGTGCCAGCAGCACGCAGGGTCGAGAGACCCAGTACTTC. This encodes CASSTQGRETQYF. The variable domain in full, with the rest retrieved from reference TRBV5-6 and TRBJ2-5, is DAGVTQSPTHLIKTRGQQVTLRCSPKSGHDTVSWYQQALGQGPQFIFQYYEEEERQRGNFPDRFSGHQFPNYSSELNVNALLLGDSALYLCASSTQGRETQYFGPGTRLLVL.

The chain recombines TRBV12-2 with TRBJ2-5; the D segment call TRBD2 is taken from the table without a DNA check. TRBV12-2 is a pseudogene segment. CDR3 length: 14 amino acids. The CDR3 region is CASRLEVVGETQYF. CDR3 nucleotide sequence: TGTGCAAGTCGCCTGGAGGTGGTAGGGGAGACCCAGTACTTC.

The chain combines TRBV11-2 with TRBJ2-1; 13 bases agree with TRBD2. Germline values: CDR1 SGHAT, CDR2 FQNNGV. CDR3 length equals 15 residues. With 6 bases clipped from V and 8 bases from J, the junction kept 7 bases outside the gene matches. DNA of the CDR3: TGTGCCAGCAGTTTGGGGACTAGCGGGACTCATGAGCAGTTCTTC. Translating gives CASSLGTSGTHEQFF.

V usage is TRBV9 and J usage is TRBJ1-1; D is ambiguous. The CDR3 is 13 residues long. V dropped 3 bases and J dropped 2 bases, with 8 bases sitting between them. CDR1 is SGDLS and CDR2 is YYNGEE in the germline V gene. The CDR3 coding sequence is TGTGCCAGCAGCGCCCCCCCTAACACTGAAGCTTTCTTT. It translates to CASSAPPNTEAFF.